This TCR beta chain is drawn from a study of early T cells in non-severe SARS-CoV-2 infection. Via MiXCR, TCRdb re-called the 5' RACE reads, giving one row per CDR3 protein. This table holds roughly 86,000 distinct CDR3 sequences, approximately 15% found once. The V and J ends lost 1 base and 1 base respectively, with 7 bases between them. Germline CDR1 reads KGHDR; CDR2 reads SFDVKD. This CDR3 spans 15 amino acids. In its sample, this clonotype was seen a few times. The sequence came from an adult who was a healthcare worker with PCR-confirmed SARS-CoV-2 infection or an uninfected control (not recorded which). What was sequenced was whole blood. The chain has TRBV24-1 and TRBJ2-1; possibly TRBD2 for D (5 bases). The DNA of the CDR3 is TGTGCCACCAGTGATTTAGAGGGATCCTACAATGAGCAGTTCTTC. Residues: CATSDLEGSYNEQFF.